This TCR beta chain appears in the sequencing data of a study of PD-1 blockade in classical Hodgkin lymphoma. Study-level background: Every 2 weeks, patients got 3 mg/kg intravenous nivolumab.

Germline loops: CDR1 KGHSH, CDR2 LQKENI. There are 14 residues in the CDR3. With V trimmed by 5 bases and J by 8 bases, 8 bases remained unmatched. Time point of the sample: cycle 4 day 1 (C4D1), after less than 7 weeks of nivolumab. Autologous stem cell transplantation was followed by relapse in every patient, and brentuximab vedotin exposure varied. The CD4+ T cells used were purified from thawed PBMCs through magnetic negative selection. TCRdb's copy holds only in-frame clones and misses some; the assay was immunoSEQ multiplex PCR. Among around 11,000 clones listed, approximately 74% were seen once. This clone occurred once. Its antigen remains unknown. Study-level points and caveats: Before treatment, TCR diversity in newly diagnosed patients was reportedly lower than in healthy donors. Complete responders possessed baseline diversity comparable to newly diagnosed patients. CD4+ TCR diversity, unlike CD8+, climbed significantly by C4D1.

The chain combines TRBV18 with TRBJ2-1; TRBD1 aligns across 8 bases. This clonotype was obtained from a human donor with classical Hodgkin lymphoma. The sequences come from CD4+ T cells from blood, collected before the fourth cycle of nivolumab. CDR3 bases: TGTGCCAGCTCAAGGATCAGGGGGCGGGATGAGCAGTTCTTC. Amino acid sequence: CASSRIRGRDEQFF.